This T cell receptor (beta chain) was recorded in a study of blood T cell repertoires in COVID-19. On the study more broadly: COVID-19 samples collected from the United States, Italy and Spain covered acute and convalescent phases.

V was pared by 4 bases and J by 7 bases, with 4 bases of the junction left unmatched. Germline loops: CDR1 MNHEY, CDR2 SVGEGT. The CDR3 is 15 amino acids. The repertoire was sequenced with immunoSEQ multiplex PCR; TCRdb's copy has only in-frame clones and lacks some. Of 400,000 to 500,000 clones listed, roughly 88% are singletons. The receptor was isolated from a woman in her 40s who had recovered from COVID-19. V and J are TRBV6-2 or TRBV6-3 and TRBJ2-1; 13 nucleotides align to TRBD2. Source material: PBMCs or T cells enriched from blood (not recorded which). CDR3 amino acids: CASSFGLAGVNEQFF. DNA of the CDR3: TGTGCCAGCAGTTTCGGACTAGCGGGAGTGAATGAGCAGTTCTTC.